This TCR beta chain was retrieved from a study of identifying expanded T cells in peripheral blood. Whole-study results and caveats: Variance in clone template counts between approximately 2-week samples significantly increased with total template count across all healthy donors.

Looked up from germline, CDR1 is LGHNT and CDR2 is FRNRAP. J lost 6 bases, V lost 3 bases, and 4 bases had no gene match. CDR3 length: 15 residues. With respect to this clone: Its antigen is unknown.

Clones were read by immunoSEQ multiplex PCR, and TCRdb kept only the in-frame ones, dropping some. The sample records 83,000 or so clones, roughly 86% being singletons. No infections or other immune events were documented during collection. V and J are TRBV12-5 and TRBJ2-2; 10 nucleotides line up with TRBD2. This receptor was identified in a person between 18 and 75 years old in good health. The sequenced sample consisted of blood. CDR3 bases: TGTGCTAGTGGTTTAGCGGGGGGGGCGGCCGGGGAGCTGTTTTTT. Translating it yields CASGLAGGAAGELFF.